Shown below are 20 T cell receptor beta chains from a single sample sequenced in a study of T cell clonality in common variable immunodeficiency. The repertoire was sequenced with immunoSEQ multiplex PCR; TCRdb's copy has only in-frame clones and lacks some. Found here are over 35,000 clones, no singletons; the ten largest cover roughly 8.9%. The specimen was peripheral blood mononuclear cells. The receptors here all came from a person aged 18-69 years in good health.

This clone was counted many times. The read halts 3 residues ahead of the CDR3 end, with the missing end drawn from the germline J gene. The genes are TRBV18 and TRBJ2-3; 10 nucleotides align to TRBD2. CDR3 length equals 15 residues. CDR1 and CDR2 from the germline V gene are KGHSH and LQKENI. Trimming at V came to 6 bases and at J to 5 bases, leaving 8 bases not matched to a gene. The CDR3 bases that were read are TGTGCCAGCTCCATCCTAGCGGGAGATCTAGATACG. It encodes CASSILAGDLDT. The complete CDR3 sequence is CASSILAGDLDTQYF.

Many counts were recorded for this clone. The read ends 3 residues early relative to the CDR3; the germline J gene fills the gap. The rearrangement uses TRBV19 and TRBJ1-6; TRBD1 agrees at 7 bases. The CDR3 is 14 residues long. V trimming: 9 bases; J trimming: 8 bases; junction bases outside the gene matches: 10. Germline loops: CDR1 LNHDA, CDR2 SQIVND (reference sequence). The chain's CDR3 is CASRGELTHSPLHF. The covered CDR3 bases are TGTGCCAGCAGGGGGGAACTGACCCATTCACCC.

This clone was counted ten times or more. CDR3 region: CASSLGLNTEAFF. The sequenced CDR3 bases are TGTGCCAGCAGCCTCGGTTTGAACACTGAA. The chain couples TRBV13 to TRBJ1-1; no definite D call. The observed sequence ends 3 residues before the CDR3 terminus, with the missing tail filled in from the germline J gene. The CDR3 extends over 13 amino acids. Trimming shortened V by 5 bases and J by 0 bases, and 7 bases separated the two germline ends. CDR1 PRHDT and CDR2 FYEKMQ come from the germline V gene (reference sequence).

This clone was seen many times. The read halts 3 residues ahead of the CDR3 end, with the missing end drawn from the germline J gene. J is TRBJ2-1 and V is TRBV19; 9 positions agree with TRBD1. The CDR3 sequence is 17 residues long. With V trimmed by 5 bases and J by 5 bases, 13 bases remained unmatched. From germline, CDR1 is LNHDA and CDR2 SQIVND (reference sequence). The CDR3 reads CASSSSPGQGIHNEQFF. The CDR3 DNA, read in part, is TGTGCCAGTAGTTCCTCACCGGGACAGGGAATCCACAATGAG.

This clone was counted ten times or more. Read sequence stops 3 residues before the CDR3 end, and the germline J gene provides the missing end. This chain links TRBV10-1 with TRBJ2-5; TRBD1 might be the D (6 bases). Trimming cost V 8 bases and J 1 base, with 14 bases left between them. The V gene's germline CDR1 is WNHNN and CDR2 SYGVQD (reference sequence). This CDR3 contains 14 residues. CDR3 residues: CASQPTDSQETQYF. CDR3 DNA (partial): TGCGCCAGCCAGCCTACGGACAGCCAAGAGACC.

This clone showed up many times. CDR3 DNA (partial): TGCGCCAGCAGCCTCCGGGACAGCATGAACACTGAA. Translation gives CASSLRDSMNTE. The complete CDR3 sequence is CASSLRDSMNTEAFF. The chain links TRBV4-1 to TRBJ1-1; 7 bases are a match to TRBD1. The read halts 3 residues ahead of the CDR3 end, with the missing end drawn from the germline J gene. The V and J ends lost 4 bases and 0 bases, in that order; junction bases with no gene match: 5. Germline CDR1 reads MGHRA; CDR2 reads YSYEKL. The CDR3 runs 15 residues.

This clone showed up many times. The observed sequence ends 3 residues before the CDR3 terminus, with the missing tail filled in from the germline J gene. This chain uses TRBV6-1 with TRBJ2-7, with TRBD1 as a possible D gene (6 bases). The CDR3 extends over 14 amino acids. Germline lookup yields CDR1 MNHNS and CDR2 SASEGT. With 3 bases removed from V and 5 bases from J, the gap between germline ends came to 14 bases. CDR3 amino acids: CASSDQGFGDEQYF. Partial CDR3 DNA: TGTGCCAGCAGTGACCAGGGGTTCGGGGACGAG.

This clone was counted ten times or more. The read falls 3 residues short of the CDR3 end, and the missing part is taken from the germline J gene. The chain combines TRBV6-1 with TRBJ2-2; possibly TRBD2 for D (6 bases). Germline CDR1 MNHNS, CDR2 SASEGT. The CDR3 totals 15 residues. V was clipped by 3 bases and J by 4 bases, with 12 bases between them. CDR3 DNA (partial): TGTGCCAGCAGTGAGGAGGGCATGGGCACCGGGGAG. Translated, it gives CASSEEGMGTGE. From start to end, the CDR3 is CASSEEGMGTGELFF.

There are many counts of this clone. The read ends 3 residues shy of where the CDR3 ends; the end is completed using the germline J gene. The gene calls are TRBV20-1 and TRBJ2-3, with D unresolved. Germline V gene lookup returns CDR1 DFQATT and CDR2 SNEGSKA (reference sequence). V was shortened by 0 bases and J by 6 bases, with 19 bases between the two germline ends. The CDR3 contains 16 residues. CDR3 loop: CSARDPYGGPGDTQYF. The sequenced CDR3 bases are TGCAGTGCTAGAGATCCATACGGCGGCCCCGGGGATACG.

In regard to this clone: Sequencing ends 3 residues short of the CDR3 end; the germline J gene provides the rest. V and J are TRBV7-9 and TRBJ1-2; perhaps TRBD1 as D (6 bases). The CDR3 runs 13 residues. From germline, CDR1 is SEHNR and CDR2 FQNEAQ (reference sequence). Incomplete CDR3 DNA: TGTGCCAGCAGCTTGGATCAGACAGGCGGC. Translation gives CASSLDQTGG. The entire CDR3 is CASSLDQTGGYTF. The entire variable domain, with the rest obtained from reference TRBV7-9 and TRBJ1-2, is as follows: DTGVSQNPRHKITKRGQNVTFRCDPISEHNRLYWYRQTLGQGPEFLTYFQNEAQLEKSRLLSDRFSAERPKGSFSTLEIQRTEQGDSAMYLCASSLDQTGGYTFGSGTRLTVV.

This clone has a count of ten or more. Read coverage stops 3 residues before the CDR3 terminus; the germline J gene supplies the remainder. The chain joins TRBV29-1 to TRBJ2-3; TRBD2 agrees at 7 bases. The CDR3 consists of 14 residues. With V trimmed by 6 bases and J by 4 bases, 10 bases remained unmatched. The germline CDR1 and CDR2 sequences are SQVTM and ANQGSEA. This CDR3 reads CSVVGGSLADTQYF. The covered CDR3 bases are TGCAGCGTCGTGGGGGGGTCCCTTGCAGATACG.

This clone was detected many times. The CDR3 is cut off 3 residues early in the read; its end comes from the germline J gene. The chain employs TRBV5-1 and TRBJ2-7; the match to TRBD1 covers 8 bases. V trimming: 3 bases; J trimming: 5 bases; junction bases outside the gene matches: 10. Germline assignment: CDR1 SGHRS and CDR2 YFSETQ. The CDR3 has 15 residues. Incomplete CDR3 DNA: TGCGCCAGCAGCTCGGGACAGGCTAAGGGGAACGAG. It specifies CASSSGQAKGNE. The CDR3, in full, reads CASSSGQAKGNEQYF.

This clone was counted ten times or more. The DNA ends 3 residues before the CDR3 does, and the rest of the CDR3 is filled in from the germline J gene. The chain joins TRBV7-2 to TRBJ2-3, with 10 bases matching TRBD2. V was clipped by 5 bases and J by 4 bases; unmatched bases: 6. The CDR3 sequence is 15 residues long. CDR1 is SGHTA, CDR2 FQGNSA, per germline. CDR3 region: CASSIRTSGSDTQYF. CDR3 DNA, as far as it was read: TGTGCCAGCAGCATACGGACTAGCGGTTCAGATACG. Together with reference TRBV7-2 and TRBJ2-3, the CDR3 gives the full variable domain: GAGVSQSPSNKVTEKGKDVELRCDPISGHTALYWYRQSLGQGLEFLIYFQGNSAPDKSGLPSDRFSAERTGGSVSTLTIQRTQQEDSAVYLCASSIRTSGSDTQYFGPGTRLTVL.

This clone was counted at least ten times. The CDR3 goes on 3 residues after the read ends, and that part is filled in from the germline J gene. The V and J genes are TRBV18 and TRBJ2-7; a weak D match, TRBD1 (6 bases). Germline CDR1 and CDR2: KGHSH and LQKENI. This CDR3 has 15 amino acids. Trimming took off 2 bases at V and 3 bases at J, with 14 bases between the two ends. CDR3 residues: CASSPRTARLYEQYF. The CDR3 DNA, read in part, is TGTGCCAGCTCACCAAGGACAGCTAGACTCTACGAG.

This clone was observed many times. The read terminates 3 residues before the CDR3 end, so the remaining end is supplied by the germline J gene. The rearrangement uses TRBV29-1 and TRBJ2-4, with 7 bases matching TRBD1. V lost 1 base and J lost 3; bases outside the gene matches: 6. The V gene's germline CDR1 is SQVTM and CDR2 ANQGSEA. The CDR3 totals 15 residues. The CDR3 DNA, read in part, is TGCAGCGTTGAAGGACAGGGAATGGGCAAAAACATT. Its protein product is CSVEGQGMGKNI. The whole CDR3 protein reads CSVEGQGMGKNIQYF.

The sample holds many counts of this clone. The read halts 3 residues ahead of the CDR3 end, with the missing end drawn from the germline J gene. The chain employs TRBV7-6 and TRBJ2-3; D unresolved. Looked up from germline, CDR1 is SGHVS and CDR2 is FNYEAQ. The CDR3 has 13 amino acids. Trimming pared 6 bases from V and 6 bases from J, leaving 13 bases between. CDR3 DNA (partial): TGTGCCAGCAGTACTAACCCAAGTGATACG. This translates into CASSTNPSDT. Given in full, the CDR3 is CASSTNPSDTQYF.

This clone was seen at least ten times. The CDR3 end lies 3 residues beyond the end of the read and is filled in from the germline J gene. The chain carries TRBV5-1 and TRBJ2-5, with D tentatively TRBD1 (6 bases). CDR3 length equals 16 residues. Germline CDR1 is SGHRS and CDR2 is YFSETQ. V shed 0 bases and J shed 3 bases, with 15 bases lying between them. The chain's CDR3 is CASSLAIRQAKETQYF. The DNA read from the CDR3 is TGCGCCAGCAGCTTGGCCATTCGACAGGCGAAAGAGACC.

In this sample, this clone turned up many times. The missing CDR3 end, 3 residues past where the read stops, is filled in from the germline J gene. This chain links TRBV7-6 with TRBJ1-4, with D perhaps TRBD1 (5 bases). V lost 1 base and J lost 2, with 11 bases in between. The CDR3 extends over 16 amino acids. In germline, CDR1 is SGHVS, CDR2 FNYEAQ. The sequenced CDR3 bases are TGTGCCAGCAGCTTAGAGAAGGGGATGACTAATGAAAAA. Residues: CASSLEKGMTNEK. The whole CDR3 protein is CASSLEKGMTNEKLFF.

This clone occurred many times. The read halts 3 residues ahead of the CDR3 end, with the missing end drawn from the germline J gene. J is TRBJ2-7 and V is TRBV28; 9 positions agree with TRBD1. The V and J ends lost 5 bases and 6 bases, in that order; junction bases with no gene match: 11. Germline CDR1 MDHEN, CDR2 SYDVKM. The CDR3 contains 15 residues. CDR3 amino acids: CASSIGGTGRGEQYF. The covered CDR3 bases are TGTGCCAGCAGTATCGGTGGGACAGGGCGAGGCGAG.

In its sample, this clone was seen many times. The sequence runs out 3 residues before the end of the CDR3; the remainder is reconstructed from the germline J gene. The chain joins TRBV10-3 to TRBJ2-3; 7 positions match TRBD1. V was pared by 0 bases and J by 0 bases, with 0 bases of the junction left unmatched. CDR1 is ENHRY and CDR2 is SYGVKD in the germline V gene. This CDR3 spans 15 amino acids. The CDR3 reads CAISESTGSTDTQYF. The DNA read from the CDR3 is TGTGCCATCAGTGAGTCGACAGGGAGCACAGATACG.